The 27 T cell receptor beta chains presented below share a single source sample, sequenced in a study of vaccination and CD4 T cells after COVID-19. Oncomine TCR Beta short-read sequencing was applied to DNA from cultured CD4+ T cells. From the PCR reads, TCRdb called clonotypes with MiXCR, one entry per CDR3 protein. The table includes 20,000 or so distinct CDR3 sequences, less than 50% detected once. The antigens these receptors bind are not known. Treatment given: roughly 10-day PBMC culture with coronavirus spike peptide pools or control peptides (ViraFEST assay). Sequenced material: CD4+ T cells from blood, cultured in vitro. These TCRs come from a human donor who had recovered from COVID-19.

The genes are TRBV20-1 and TRBJ2-7; D is ambiguous. This CDR3 region has 11 residues. Trimming left V 6 bases short and J 6 bases short, with 12 bases between. From germline, CDR1 is DFQATT and CDR2 SNEGSKA (reference sequence). Written as DNA, the CDR3 is TGCAGTGCCAAAGACGTGGGCGAGCAGTACTTC. It codes for CSAKDVGEQYF.

This chain joins TRBV7-9 and TRBJ2-5; 7 bases line up with TRBD2. CDR3 size: 15 residues. Germline values: CDR1 SEHNR, CDR2 FQNEAQ (reference sequence). The V segment lost 4 bases and the J segment 5 bases; nucleotides outside the gene matches: 10. The DNA of the CDR3 is TGTGCCAGCAGCTCCCCCGGGGAGGGTTTGGAGACCCAGTACTTC. It translates to CASSSPGEGLETQYF.

This clonotype was picked up a small number of times. The rearrangement joins TRBV28 to TRBJ1-5; D may be TRBD1 (6 bases). The CDR3 is made up of 15 amino acids. Trimming pared 6 bases from V and 5 bases from J, leaving 17 bases between. Germline V lookup: CDR1 MDHEN, CDR2 SYDVKM. The CDR3 bases are TGTGCCAGCAGCCCGGCGGGGGGCAGCGATCAGCCCCAGCATTTT. Residues: CASSPAGGSDQPQHF.

The chain recombines TRBV7-2 with TRBJ1-5; D is uncertain. CDR1 and CDR2 (germline): SGHTA, FQGNSA. Trimming cost V 4 bases and J 0 bases, with 4 bases left between them. The CDR3 is 13 residues long. CDR3: CASSWASNQPQHF. The CDR3 DNA is TGTGCCAGCAGCTGGGCTAGCAATCAGCCCCAGCATTTT.

In this sample, this clonotype turned up a few times. The chain combines TRBV12-5 with TRBJ2-3, with D unclear. Germline CDR1 and CDR2: LGHNT and FRNRAP. V lost 6 bases to trimming and J lost 6 bases, with 7 bases between them. CDR3 length equals 11 residues. The CDR3 protein is CASGARDTQYF. The CDR3 DNA follows: TGTGCTAGTGGCGCCCGGGATACGCAGTATTTT.

The table lists this clonotype with a few counts. This chain connects TRBV30 to TRBJ2-5; D is possibly TRBD1 or TRBD2 (6 bases each). The CDR3 has 14 residues. The germline V and J ends were trimmed by 0 bases and 4 bases, with 12 bases remaining between them. The germline CDR1 and CDR2 sequences are GTSNPN and SVGIG (reference sequence). Here the CDR3 reads CAWSVGGLGETQYF. The CDR3 nucleotides read TGTGCCTGGAGTGTTGGGGGGCTGGGAGAGACCCAGTACTTC. Together with reference TRBV30 and TRBJ2-5, the CDR3 gives the full variable domain: SQTIHQWPATLVQPVGSPLSLECTVEGTSNPNLYWYRQAAGRGLQLLFYSVGIGQISSEVPQNLSASRPQDRQFILSSKKLLLSDSGFYLCAWSVGGLGETQYFGPGTRLLVL.

The chain couples TRBV12-3 or TRBV12-4 to TRBJ1-1; 8 bases match TRBD1. Trimming took 4 bases from V and 4 from J; bases not matched to a gene: 5. CDR3 length equals 14 residues. Here the CDR3 reads CASSYLDRVTEAFF. The CDR3 coding sequence is TGTGCCAGCAGTTACTTGGACAGGGTCACTGAAGCTTTCTTT.

This clonotype was seen more than once but under ten times. This chain joins TRBV7-9 and TRBJ2-7; D may be TRBD2 (5 bases). V dropped 0 bases and J dropped 0 bases, with 12 bases sitting between them. Germline V gene sequence: CDR1 SEHNR, CDR2 FQNEAQ (reference sequence). The CDR3 covers 16 residues. Here the CDR3 reads CASSLAQTGSSYEQYF. The CDR3 DNA is TGTGCCAGCAGCTTAGCGCAGACGGGGAGCTCCTACGAGCAGTACTTC.

The chain couples TRBV7-3 to TRBJ1-6, with TRBD1 matching 8 bases. This CDR3 contains 14 residues. Trimming took 4 bases from V and 7 from J; bases not matched to a gene: 3. CDR1 is SGHTA and CDR2 is FQGTGA in the germline V gene. The CDR3 nucleotides are TGTGCCAGCAGCTCGCAGGGGGCGAATTCACCCCTCCACTTT. Protein product: CASSSQGANSPLHF.

This chain uses TRBV10-2 with TRBJ2-3; D remains ambiguous. The V end lost 1 base, the J end lost 2 bases, and 10 bases lay between the germline ends. Germline CDR1 WSHSY, CDR2 SAAADI. This CDR3 spans 15 amino acids. The CDR3 sequence is CASSEYPVDTDTQYF. The CDR3 DNA sequence: TGCGCCAGCAGTGAGTACCCAGTGGACACAGATACGCAGTATTTT.

This clonotype was seen only a few times. V and J are TRBV19 and TRBJ2-7; TRBD2 is a possible D gene (6 bases). Trimming left V 3 bases short and J 1 base short, with 13 bases between. The CDR3 length is 15 residues. Germline V gives CDR1 LNHDA, CDR2 SQIVND (reference sequence). CDR3 amino acids: CASSITGTVSYEQYF. The CDR3 nucleotides read TGTGCCAGTAGTATTACCGGGACTGTATCCTACGAGCAGTACTTC.

The chain combines TRBV6-1 with TRBJ2-5, with D perhaps matching TRBD2 (7 bases). The CDR3 totals 15 residues. V was shortened by 1 base and J by 7 bases, with 16 bases between the two germline ends. From germline, CDR1 is MNHNS and CDR2 SASEGT. CDR3 sequence reads: CASSEVGGKGGTQYF. The CDR3, as DNA: TGTGCCAGCAGTGAAGTCGGGGGGAAAGGGGGGACCCAGTACTTC.

The CDR3 nucleotides read TGTGCCAGCAGTACCTTACAGGGGAGTGTAAAACTGTTTTTT. This sequence encodes CASSTLQGSVKLFF. The chain carries TRBV27 and TRBJ1-4; 7 positions match TRBD1. Germline V gene sequence: CDR1 MNHEY, CDR2 SMNVEV (reference sequence). V was pared by 5 bases and J by 10 bases, with 10 bases of the junction left unmatched. The CDR3 is 14 residues long.

The rearrangement joins TRBV6-1 to TRBJ2-1; TRBD2 agrees at 9 bases. CDR3 size: 15 residues. Germline V gene sequence: CDR1 MNHNS, CDR2 SASEGT. The CDR3 nucleotides are TGTGCTACAGCCAGGAGGGGACTAGCCAACAATGAGCAGTTCTTC. Amino acids: CATARRGLANNEQFF.

This clonotype was seen more than once but under ten times. The rearrangement links TRBV7-9 to TRBJ2-7; 7 bases map to TRBD1. CDR1 and CDR2 from the germline V gene are SEHNR and FQNEAQ (reference sequence). The V segment lost 5 bases and the J segment 0 bases; nucleotides outside the gene matches: 7. The CDR3 contains 15 residues. The CDR3 DNA reads as TGTGCCAGCAGCCTCGGACAGGCCAGCTCCTACGAGCAGTACTTC. It is translated as CASSLGQASSYEQYF.

The chain combines TRBV11-2 with TRBJ1-2; 10 bases line up with TRBD1. Germline CDR1 is SGHAT and CDR2 is FQNNGV. J gave up 5 bases and V 5 bases, and 11 bases lay outside the gene matches. The CDR3 is 16 amino acids. The chain's CDR3 is CASSHTLGQGNYGYTF. The CDR3 region has the DNA TGTGCCAGCAGCCACACCCTGGGACAGGGGAATTATGGCTACACCTTC.

A few counts support this clonotype. The chain carries TRBV30 and TRBJ2-7; D gene ambiguous. CDR1 GTSNPN and CDR2 SVGIG come from the germline V gene (reference sequence). V lost 1 base, J lost 2 bases, and 6 bases lay in between. The CDR3 runs to 12 residues. CDR3 in DNA: TGTGCCTGGAGTGGCGGTCCCTACGAGCAGTACTTC. Protein: CAWSGGPYEQYF.

This clonotype was counted once. This chain's CDR3 is CASSYCWDYPTDTQYF. The CDR3 nucleotides read TGTGCCAGCAGTTACTGTTGGGACTATCCCACAGATACGCAGTATTTT. V gene TRBV6-2 or TRBV6-3 combines with J gene TRBJ2-3; 7 bases fit TRBD2. The germline V gene encodes CDR1 MNHEY and CDR2 SVGEGT. The trim removed 1 base at V and 2 bases at J, leaving 6 bases unmatched. This CDR3 spans 16 amino acids.

The chain recombines TRBV28 with TRBJ2-2; TRBD2 is a possible D gene (5 bases). Trimming cost V 5 bases and J 8 bases, with 9 bases left between them. The germline V gene has CDR1 MDHEN and CDR2 SYDVKM. The CDR3 consists of 12 residues. Here the CDR3 reads CASSAPGGELFF. The CDR3 DNA reads as TGTGCCAGCAGTGCCCCGGGAGGGGAGCTGTTTTTT.

The chain uses TRBV29-1 and TRBJ1-2; no clear D gene. V was clipped by 2 bases and J by 4 bases, with 17 bases between them. CDR3 length equals 15 residues. Germline loops: CDR1 SQVTM, CDR2 ANQGSEA. CDR3 DNA: TGCAGCGTTGAAATCCATATATCAGAGAGCTATGGCTACACCTTC. Translated: CSVEIHISESYGYTF.

The chain uses TRBV6-1 and TRBJ1-3; D gene ambiguous. V was pared by 0 bases and J by 4 bases, with 7 bases between. Germline V gives CDR1 MNHNS, CDR2 SASEGT. This CDR3 comprises 14 residues. The CDR3 is CASSEAVRGNTIYF. In nucleotides, the CDR3 is TGTGCCAGCAGTGAAGCGGTACGCGGAAACACCATATATTTT.

In its sample, this clonotype was seen a few times. This chain uses TRBV7-2 with TRBJ1-6; D is unclear. The CDR3 is 12 residues long. Germline V gene lookup returns CDR1 SGHTA and CDR2 FQGNSA. Trimming left V 5 bases short and J 9 bases short, with 8 bases between. The CDR3 protein is CASSRSISPLHF. For the CDR3, the DNA is TGTGCCAGCAGCCGATCAATTTCACCCCTCCACTTT.

The gene calls are TRBV6-1 and TRBJ2-1; D is tentatively TRBD1 or TRBD2 (5 bases each). CDR1 MNHNS and CDR2 SASEGT come from the germline V gene. CDR3 length equals 13 residues. V shed 2 bases and J shed 12 bases, with 14 bases lying between them. DNA for the CDR3: TGTGCCAGCAGTGAAAGTTTCTCCGGGACGCAGTTCTTC. This translates into CASSESFSGTQFF.

This clonotype was observed a few times. The genes are TRBV7-9 and TRBJ1-5, with 11 nucleotides matching TRBD1. This CDR3 region has 15 residues. In germline, CDR1 is SEHNR, CDR2 FQNEAQ (reference sequence). Trimming at V came to 1 base and at J to 8 bases, leaving 4 bases not matched to a gene. CDR3 DNA sequence: TGTGCCAGCAGCTTAGGGCGGACAGGGGGCGAGCCCCAGCATTTT. It encodes CASSLGRTGGEPQHF.

This clonotype was observed once. The chain recombines TRBV6-1 with TRBJ2-7, with 10 bases aligning to TRBD1. The CDR3 totals 14 residues. Germline CDR1 is MNHNS and CDR2 is SASEGT. V was pared by 7 bases and J by 3 bases, with 6 bases of the junction left unmatched. CDR3 sequence (DNA): TGTGCCAGCACCTGGACAGGGGGGGACTACGAGCAGTACTTC. Translation gives CASTWTGGDYEQYF.

The V call is TRBV28, the J call TRBJ2-2, with 8 bases that match TRBD1. The CDR3 sequence is 16 residues long. Per the germline V gene, CDR1 is MDHEN and CDR2 is SYDVKM. J gave up 1 base and V 5 bases, and 6 bases lay outside the gene matches. The CDR3 nucleotides are TGTGCCAGCAGTCCCTGGACAGGGAAGAACACCGGGGAGCTGTTTTTT. Protein: CASSPWTGKNTGELFF.

This rearrangement joins TRBV12-3 or TRBV12-4 to TRBJ2-7; tentative D call: TRBD1 (6 bases). Trimming took 5 bases from V and 6 from J, leaving 14 bases between them. The CDR3 is 13 amino acids. This chain's CDR3 is CASSNQQGSEQYF. CDR3 sequence (DNA): TGTGCCAGCAGTAACCAACAGGGTTCCGAGCAGTACTTC.